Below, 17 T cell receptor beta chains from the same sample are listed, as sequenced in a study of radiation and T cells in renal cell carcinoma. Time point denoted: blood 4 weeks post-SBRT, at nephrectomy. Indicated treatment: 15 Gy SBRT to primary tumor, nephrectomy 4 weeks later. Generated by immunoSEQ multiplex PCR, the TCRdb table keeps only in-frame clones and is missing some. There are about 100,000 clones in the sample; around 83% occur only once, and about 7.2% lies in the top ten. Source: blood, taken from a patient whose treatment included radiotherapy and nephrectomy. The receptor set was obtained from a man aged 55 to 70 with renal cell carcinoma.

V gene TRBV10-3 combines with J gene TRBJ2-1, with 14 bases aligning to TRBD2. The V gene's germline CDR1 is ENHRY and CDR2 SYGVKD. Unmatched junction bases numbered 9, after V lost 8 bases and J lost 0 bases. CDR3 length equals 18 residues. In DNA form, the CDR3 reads TGTGCCATCTGTCCCGGGACTAGCGGGGGCGGCTCCTACAATGAGCAGTTCTTC. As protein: CAICPGTSGGGSYNEQFF.

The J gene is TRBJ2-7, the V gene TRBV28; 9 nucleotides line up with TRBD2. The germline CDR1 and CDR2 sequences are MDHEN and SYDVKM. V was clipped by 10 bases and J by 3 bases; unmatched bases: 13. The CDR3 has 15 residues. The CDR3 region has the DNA TGTGCCACCAGACGCGGGCTAGCGGGAAGCTACGAGCAGTACTTC. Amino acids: CATRRGLAGSYEQYF.

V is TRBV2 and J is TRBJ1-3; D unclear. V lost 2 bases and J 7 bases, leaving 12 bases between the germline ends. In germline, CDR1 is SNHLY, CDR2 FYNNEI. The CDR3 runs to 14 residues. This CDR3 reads CASSEIGFRNTIYF. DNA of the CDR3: TGTGCCAGCAGTGAAATAGGGTTTAGGAACACCATATATTTT.

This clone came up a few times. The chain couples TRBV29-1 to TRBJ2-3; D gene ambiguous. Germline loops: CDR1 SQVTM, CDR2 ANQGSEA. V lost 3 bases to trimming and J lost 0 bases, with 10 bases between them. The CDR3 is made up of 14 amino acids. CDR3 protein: CSVDGLTSTDTQYF. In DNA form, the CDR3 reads TGCAGCGTTGATGGTCTGACAAGCACAGATACGCAGTATTTT.

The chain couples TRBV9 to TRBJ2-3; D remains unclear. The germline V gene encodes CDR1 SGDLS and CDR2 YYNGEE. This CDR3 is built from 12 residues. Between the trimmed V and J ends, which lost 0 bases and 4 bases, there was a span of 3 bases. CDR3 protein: CASSVGADTQYF. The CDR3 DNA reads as TGTGCCAGCAGCGTAGGGGCAGATACGCAGTATTTT.

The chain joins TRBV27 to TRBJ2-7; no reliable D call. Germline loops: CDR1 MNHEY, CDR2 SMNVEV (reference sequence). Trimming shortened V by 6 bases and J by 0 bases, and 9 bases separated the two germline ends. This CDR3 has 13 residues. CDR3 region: CASSRQISYEQYF. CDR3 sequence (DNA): TGTGCCAGCAGCCGTCAGATCTCCTACGAGCAGTACTTC.

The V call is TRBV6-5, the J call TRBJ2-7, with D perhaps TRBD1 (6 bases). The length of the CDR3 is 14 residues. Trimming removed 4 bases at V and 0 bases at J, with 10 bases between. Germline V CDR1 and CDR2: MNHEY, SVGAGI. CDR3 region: CASSWDTSSYEQYF. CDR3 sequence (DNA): TGTGCCAGCAGTTGGGACACGAGCTCCTACGAGCAGTACTTC.

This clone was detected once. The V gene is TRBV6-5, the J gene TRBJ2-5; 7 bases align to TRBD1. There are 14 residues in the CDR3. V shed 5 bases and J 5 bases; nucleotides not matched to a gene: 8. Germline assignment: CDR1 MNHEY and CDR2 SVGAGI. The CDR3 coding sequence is TGTGCCAGCAGTCGGGACAGCCGGACGGAGACCCAGTACTTC. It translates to CASSRDSRTETQYF.

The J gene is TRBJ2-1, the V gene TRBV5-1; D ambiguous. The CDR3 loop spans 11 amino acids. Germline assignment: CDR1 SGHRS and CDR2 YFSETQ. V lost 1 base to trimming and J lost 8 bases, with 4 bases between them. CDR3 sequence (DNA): TGCGCCAGCAGCTTGCTGGATGAGCAGTTCTTC. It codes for CASSLLDEQFF. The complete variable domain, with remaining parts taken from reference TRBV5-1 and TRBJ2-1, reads KAGVTQTPRYLIKTRGQQVTLSCSPISGHRSVSWYQQTPGQGLQFLFEYFSETQRNKGNFPGRFSGRQFSNSRSEMNVSTLELGDSALYLCASSLLDEQFFGPGTRLTVL.

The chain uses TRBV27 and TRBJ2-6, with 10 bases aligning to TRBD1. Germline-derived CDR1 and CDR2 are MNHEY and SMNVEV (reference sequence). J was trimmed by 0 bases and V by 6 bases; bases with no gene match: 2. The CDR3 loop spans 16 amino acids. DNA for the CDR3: TGTGCCAGCAGCGGACAGGGGGTCTCTGGGGCCAACGTCCTGACTTTC. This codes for CASSGQGVSGANVLTF.

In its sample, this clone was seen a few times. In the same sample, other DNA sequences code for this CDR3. The CDR3 spells CASSLQGLNYGYTF. Here the CDR3 DNA reads TGCGCCAGCAGCTTGCAGGGACTTAACTATGGCTACACCTTC. This chain links TRBV5-1 with TRBJ1-2; the D gene is possibly TRBD1 (5 bases). Trimming shortened V by 1 base and J by 1 base, and 8 bases separated the two germline ends. Germline V gene lookup returns CDR1 SGHRS and CDR2 YFSETQ. This CDR3 has 14 amino acids.

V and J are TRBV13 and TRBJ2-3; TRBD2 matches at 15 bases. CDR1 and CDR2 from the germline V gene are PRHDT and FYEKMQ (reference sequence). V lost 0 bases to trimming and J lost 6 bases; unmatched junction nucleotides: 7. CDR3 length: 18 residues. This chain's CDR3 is CASSLGGLAGGPGDTQYF. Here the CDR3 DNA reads TGTGCCAGCAGCTTAGGCGGACTAGCGGGAGGGCCCGGGGATACGCAGTATTTT.

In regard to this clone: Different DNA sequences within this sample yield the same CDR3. CDR3 protein: CASRDSYNEQFF. The CDR3 nucleotides read TGTGCCAGCAGGGACAGCTACAATGAGCAGTTCTTC. V and J are TRBV6-5 and TRBJ2-1; possible D gene TRBD1, 6 bases. Germline CDR1 is MNHEY and CDR2 is SVGAGI. The CDR3 consists of 12 residues. V lost 6 bases to trimming and J lost 3 bases, with 6 bases between them.

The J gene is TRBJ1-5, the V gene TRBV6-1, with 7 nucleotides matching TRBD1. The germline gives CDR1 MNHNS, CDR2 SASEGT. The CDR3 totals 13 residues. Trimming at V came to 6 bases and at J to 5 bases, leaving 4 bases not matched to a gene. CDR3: CASRGTGDQPQHF. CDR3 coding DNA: TGTGCCAGCAGGGGAACAGGGGATCAGCCCCAGCATTTT.

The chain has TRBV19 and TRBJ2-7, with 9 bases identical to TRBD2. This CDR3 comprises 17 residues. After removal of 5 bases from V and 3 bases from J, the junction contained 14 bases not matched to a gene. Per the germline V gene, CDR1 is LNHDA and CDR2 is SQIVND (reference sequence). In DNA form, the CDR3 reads TGTGCCAGTAGTGGCGGGACTAGCAAGGGAAATTACTACGAGCAGTACTTC. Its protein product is CASSGGTSKGNYYEQYF.

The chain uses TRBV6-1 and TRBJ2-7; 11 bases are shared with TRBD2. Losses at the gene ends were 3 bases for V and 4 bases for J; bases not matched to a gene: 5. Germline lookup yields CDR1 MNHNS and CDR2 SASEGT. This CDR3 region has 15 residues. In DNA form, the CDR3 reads TGTGCCAGCAGTGATTGGGGACTAGCGGCGTACGAGCAGTACTTC. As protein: CASSDWGLAAYEQYF.

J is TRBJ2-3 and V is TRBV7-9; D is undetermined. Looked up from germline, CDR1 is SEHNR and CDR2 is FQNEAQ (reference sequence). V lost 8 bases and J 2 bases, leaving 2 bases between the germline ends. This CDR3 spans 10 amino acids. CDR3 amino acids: CASSTDTQYF. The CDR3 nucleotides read TGTGCCAGCTCCACAGATACGCAGTATTTT. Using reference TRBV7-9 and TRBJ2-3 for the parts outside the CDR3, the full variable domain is DTGVSQNPRHKITKRGQNVTFRCDPISEHNRLYWYRQTLGQGPEFLTYFQNEAQLEKSRLLSDRFSAERPKGSFSTLEIQRTEQGDSAMYLCASSTDTQYFGPGTRLTVL.